Presented here are 2 T cell receptor beta chains from one specimen sequenced in a study of tumor-infiltrating lymphocytes in primary liver carcinoma. The investigators made TCR beta cDNA from approximately 0.5 ug total RNA, using a constant-region primer. Three nested multiplex PCR rounds, a slightly modified ARM-PCR, produced the libraries for TCR beta. Both of the initial two PCR rounds ran for around 10 cycles and employed TRBV1-TRBV30 forward primers alongside a C-beta reverse primer. TCRdb ran MiXCR on the multiplex PCR reads and lists one entry per CDR3 protein. The table includes about 320,000 distinct CDR3 sequences, more than 55% detected once. The blood RNA (from unsorted whole blood) was obtained, and germline DNA was also extracted. The sample was peripheral blood. All receptors come from a middle-aged man with primary liver carcinoma and hepatitis B virus infection.

The rearrangement joins TRBV11-3 to TRBJ1-1; D is perhaps TRBD1 (5 bases). The CDR3 loop spans 13 amino acids. Per germline, CDR1 SGHNT and CDR2 YENEEA. In DNA form, the CDR3 reads TGTGTAAGCAGCACAGGTTTGAACACTGAAGCTTTCTTT. This translates into CVSSTGLNTEAFF.

Note on this clonotype: A read error may be the cause here, since a much bigger clone is one base away. V and J are TRBV4-1 and TRBJ2-3; TRBD1 aligns across 8 bases. CDR1 is MGHRA and CDR2 is YSYEKL in the germline V gene. Trimming removed 7 bases from V and 4 bases from J; junction bases left unmatched: 10. The CDR3 is 15 amino acids. CDR3 region: CASNQDRAAPDTQYF. CDR3 sequence (DNA): TGCGCCAGCAACCAGGACAGGGCGGCCCCAGATACGCAGTATTTT.